The clone carrying this TCR beta chain was observed a handful of times. From RNA transcripts, TCR beta CDR3 regions were amplified. Initially, a first-round RT-PCR of the TCR CDR3 employed the HTBI primer set. A single record per CDR3 protein comes from TCRdb applying MiXCR to the multiplex PCR reads. The repertoire consists of around 420,000 distinct CDR3 sequences, with approximately 14% occurring once and the leading ten covering 5.3%. This sample stems from a study of T cells in Graves' hyperthyroidism and ophthalmopathy. The TCR originated in a woman younger than 30 with Graves' hyperthyroidism. Material for sequencing was blood.

For the CDR3, the DNA is TGCGCCAGCAGCTTGGAGGGGTTAGCGGGGGTGGATGAGCAGTTCTTC. Translation gives CASSLEGLAGVDEQFF. This chain links TRBV5-1 with TRBJ2-1; 9 bases match TRBD2. The CDR3 length is 16 residues. V shed 0 bases and J 8 bases; nucleotides not matched to a gene: 9. Germline-derived CDR1 and CDR2 are SGHRS and YFSETQ.